These 4 T cell receptor beta chains were sequenced from one sample in a study of shared clonotypes between healthy human individuals. Only in-frame clones appear in the TCRdb table, and some are missing; sequencing was by immunoSEQ multiplex PCR. There are approximately 980,000 clones in the sample; more than 75% occur only once, and about 1.5% lies in the top ten. Sequenced material: memory CD4+ T cells sorted from blood. Subset defined: CD45RA-negative fraction. These receptors came from a man younger than 35 in good health.

This clone was counted once. The rearrangement uses TRBV2 and TRBJ1-1; a possible D gene is TRBD1 (5 bases). The CDR3 extends over 14 amino acids. V lost 7 bases to trimming and J lost 0 bases, with 12 bases between them. Looked up from germline, CDR1 is SNHLY and CDR2 is FYNNEI. The CDR3 loop reads CASIGGVVNTEAFF. Written as DNA, the CDR3 is TGTGCCAGCATAGGAGGGGTCGTGAACACTGAAGCTTTCTTT.

The V and J genes are TRBV5-6 and TRBJ2-2, with D tentatively TRBD1 or TRBD2 (6 bases each). Germline loops: CDR1 SGHDT, CDR2 YYEEEE. V was shortened by 1 base and J by 3 bases, with 13 bases between the two germline ends. This CDR3 has 16 residues. The CDR3 nucleotides read TGTGCCAGCAGCTTGCTACGGGGGCAGTACACCGGGGAGCTGTTTTTT. It codes for CASSLLRGQYTGELFF.

The chain employs TRBV6-1 and TRBJ2-3; 12 bases line up with TRBD2. The CDR3 length is 15 residues. Germline trimming cut 4 bases from V and 4 bases from J; bases unmatched to any gene: 3. CDR1 and CDR2 from the germline V gene are MNHNS and SASEGT. The CDR3 loop is CASSVLAGGADTQYF. The CDR3 DNA is TGTGCCAGCAGTGTTCTAGCGGGGGGGGCAGATACGCAGTATTTT.

The chain links TRBV10-2 to TRBJ1-4, with a weak D call TRBD1 (6 bases). Trimming pared 3 bases from V and 6 bases from J, leaving 17 bases between. The CDR3 has 16 residues. Germline-derived CDR1 and CDR2 are WSHSY and SAAADI. CDR3: CASSDGTWEVDEKLFF. The CDR3 nucleotides read TGCGCCAGCAGTGACGGGACATGGGAGGTAGATGAAAAACTGTTTTTT.